This record concerns one TCR beta chain sequence. Antigen unknown. This record belongs to a study of cytomegalovirus exposure and HLA in healthy donors. Use of 60 Vbeta and 13 Jbeta primers characterized the PCR. Produced via immunoSEQ multiplex PCR; TCRdb's table is partial and in-frame only. The sample consists of around 140,000 clones, about 80% of them appearing once. General observations from the study: Within an earlier analysis, most TCR beta V segments proved productive either about 87% or about 30% of the time.

The sequencing sample was made of PBMCs. This receptor was obtained from a man in his forties in good health and CMV-seronegative.

The CDR3 is CASSYSQGPNSPLHF. CDR3 bases: TGTGCCAGCAGTTACTCACAGGGTCCTAATTCACCCCTCCACTTT. V gene TRBV6-5 combines with J gene TRBJ1-6, with D perhaps matching TRBD1 (6 bases). Deletions cut 0 bases from V and 6 bases from J, with 9 bases between. From germline, CDR1 is MNHEY and CDR2 SVGAGI. The CDR3 totals 15 residues.